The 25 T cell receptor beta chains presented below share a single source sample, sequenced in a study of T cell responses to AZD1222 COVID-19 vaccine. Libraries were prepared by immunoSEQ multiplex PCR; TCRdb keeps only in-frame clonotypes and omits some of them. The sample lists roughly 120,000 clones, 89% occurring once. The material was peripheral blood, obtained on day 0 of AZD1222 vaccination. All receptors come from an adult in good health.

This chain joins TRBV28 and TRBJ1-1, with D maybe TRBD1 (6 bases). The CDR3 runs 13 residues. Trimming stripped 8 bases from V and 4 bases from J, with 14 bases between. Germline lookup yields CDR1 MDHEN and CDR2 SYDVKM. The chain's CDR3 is CASRWGAVTEAFF. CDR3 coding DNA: TGTGCCAGCCGGTGGGGGGCGGTCACTGAAGCTTTCTTT.

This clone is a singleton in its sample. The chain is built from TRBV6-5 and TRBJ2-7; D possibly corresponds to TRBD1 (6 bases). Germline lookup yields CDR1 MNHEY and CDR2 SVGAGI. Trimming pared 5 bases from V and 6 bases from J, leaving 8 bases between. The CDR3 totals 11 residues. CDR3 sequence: CASSRRGEQYF. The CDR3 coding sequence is TGTGCCAGCAGTCGCAGGGGCGAGCAGTACTTC.

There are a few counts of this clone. The CDR3 DNA follows: TGTGCCAGCAGCCCGGGACTAGCGGGACAAAACGAGCAGTACTTC. The encoded protein is CASSPGLAGQNEQYF. This chain uses TRBV11-2 with TRBJ2-7, with 13 nucleotides matching TRBD2. Germline V gives CDR1 SGHAT, CDR2 FQNNGV. This CDR3 is built from 15 residues. Losses at the gene ends were 5 bases for V and 5 bases for J; bases not matched to a gene: 6.

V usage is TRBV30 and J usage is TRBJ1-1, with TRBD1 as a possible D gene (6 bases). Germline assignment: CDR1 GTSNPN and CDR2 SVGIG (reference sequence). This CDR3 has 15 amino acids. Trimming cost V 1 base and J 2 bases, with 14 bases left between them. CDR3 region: CAWSDPGHLNTEAFF. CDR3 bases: TGTGCCTGGAGTGATCCGGGACACCTAAACACTGAAGCTTTCTTT. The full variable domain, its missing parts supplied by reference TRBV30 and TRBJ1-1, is SQTIHQWPATLVQPVGSPLSLECTVEGTSNPNLYWYRQAAGRGLQLLFYSVGIGQISSEVPQNLSASRPQDRQFILSSKKLLLSDSGFYLCAWSDPGHLNTEAFFGQGTRLTVV.

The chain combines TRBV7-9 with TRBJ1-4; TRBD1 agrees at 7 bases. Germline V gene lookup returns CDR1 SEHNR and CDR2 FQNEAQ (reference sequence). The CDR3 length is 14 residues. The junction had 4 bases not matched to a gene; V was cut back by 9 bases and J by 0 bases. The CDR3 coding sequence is TGTGCCAGTACAGGGGCTCCAACTAATGAAAAACTGTTTTTT. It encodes CASTGAPTNEKLFF.

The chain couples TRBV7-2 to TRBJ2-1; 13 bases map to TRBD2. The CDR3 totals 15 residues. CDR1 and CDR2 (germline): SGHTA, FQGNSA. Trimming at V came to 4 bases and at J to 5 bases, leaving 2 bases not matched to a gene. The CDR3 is CASSSGLAGDNEQFF. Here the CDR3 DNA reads TGTGCCAGCAGCTCCGGACTAGCGGGAGACAATGAGCAGTTCTTC.

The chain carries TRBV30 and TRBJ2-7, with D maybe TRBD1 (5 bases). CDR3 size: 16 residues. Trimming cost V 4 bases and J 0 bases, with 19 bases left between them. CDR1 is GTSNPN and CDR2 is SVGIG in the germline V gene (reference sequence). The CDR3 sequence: CAWNRRGPNPSYEQYF. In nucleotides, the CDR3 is TGTGCCTGGAATCGAAGGGGTCCAAACCCCTCCTACGAGCAGTACTTC.

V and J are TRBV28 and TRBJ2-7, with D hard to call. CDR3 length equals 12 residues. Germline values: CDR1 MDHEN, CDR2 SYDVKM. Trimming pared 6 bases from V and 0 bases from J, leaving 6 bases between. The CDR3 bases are TGTGCCAGCAGACAGCCCTCCTACGAGCAGTACTTC. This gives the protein CASRQPSYEQYF.

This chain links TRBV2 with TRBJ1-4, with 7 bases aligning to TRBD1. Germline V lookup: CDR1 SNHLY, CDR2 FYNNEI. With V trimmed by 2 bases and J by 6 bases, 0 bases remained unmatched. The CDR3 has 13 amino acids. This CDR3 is CASSEQGDEKLFF. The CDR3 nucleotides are TGTGCCAGCAGTGAACAGGGGGATGAAAAACTGTTTTTT. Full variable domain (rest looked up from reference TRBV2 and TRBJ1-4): EPEVTQTPSHQVTQMGQEVILRCVPISNHLYFYWYRQILGQKVEFLVSFYNNEISEKSEIFDDQFSVERPDGSNFTLKIRSTKLEDSAMYFCASSEQGDEKLFFGSGTQLSVL.

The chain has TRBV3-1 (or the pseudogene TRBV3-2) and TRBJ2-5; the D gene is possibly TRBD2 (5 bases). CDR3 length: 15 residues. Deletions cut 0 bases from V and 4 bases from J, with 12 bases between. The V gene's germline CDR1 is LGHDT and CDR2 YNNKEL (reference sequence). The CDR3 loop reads CASSQDSAGRETQYF. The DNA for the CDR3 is TGTGCCAGCAGCCAAGATAGCGCCGGGCGAGAGACCCAGTACTTC.

CDR3 coding DNA: TGTGCCAGCAGCCTAATCCCGTACAGGGGACAAAATTCACCCCTCCACTTT. Protein: CASSLIPYRGQNSPLHF. The chain employs TRBV28 and TRBJ1-6, with 7 bases that match TRBD1. V lost 6 bases and J lost 7; bases outside the gene matches: 15. Per germline, CDR1 MDHEN and CDR2 SYDVKM. This CDR3 has 17 amino acids.

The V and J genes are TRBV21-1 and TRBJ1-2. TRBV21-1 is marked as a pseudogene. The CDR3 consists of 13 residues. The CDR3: CASTSGPNYGYTF. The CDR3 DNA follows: TGTGCCAGCACCTCGGGGCCTAACTATGGCTACACCTTC.

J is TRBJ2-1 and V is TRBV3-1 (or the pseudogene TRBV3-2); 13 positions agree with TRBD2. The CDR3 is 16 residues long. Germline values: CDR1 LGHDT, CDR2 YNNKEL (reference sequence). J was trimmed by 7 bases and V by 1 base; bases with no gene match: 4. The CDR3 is CASSQGTSGGLNEQFF. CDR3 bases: TGTGCCAGCAGCCAAGGGACTAGCGGGGGATTAAATGAGCAGTTCTTC.

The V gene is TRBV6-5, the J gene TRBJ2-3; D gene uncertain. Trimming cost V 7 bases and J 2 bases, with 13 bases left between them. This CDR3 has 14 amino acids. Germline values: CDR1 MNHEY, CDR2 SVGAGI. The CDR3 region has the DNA TGTGCCAGCATTTTAGGGCCAATCACAGATACGCAGTATTTT. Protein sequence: CASILGPITDTQYF.

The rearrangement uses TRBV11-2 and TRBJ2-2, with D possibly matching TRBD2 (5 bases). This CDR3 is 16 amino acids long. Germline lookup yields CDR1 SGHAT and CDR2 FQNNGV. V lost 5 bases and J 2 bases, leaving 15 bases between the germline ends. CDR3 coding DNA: TGTGCCAGCAGCACTTTTGGGTCGGGAAACACCGGGGAGCTGTTTTTT. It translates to CASSTFGSGNTGELFF.

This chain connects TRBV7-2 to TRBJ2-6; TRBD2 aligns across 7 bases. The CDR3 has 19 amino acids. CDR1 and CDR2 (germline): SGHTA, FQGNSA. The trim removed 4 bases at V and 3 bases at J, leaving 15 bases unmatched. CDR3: CASSSLWEGNGVGANVLTF. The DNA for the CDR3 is TGTGCCAGCAGCTCCCTGTGGGAGGGTAACGGAGTTGGGGCCAACGTCCTGACTTTC.

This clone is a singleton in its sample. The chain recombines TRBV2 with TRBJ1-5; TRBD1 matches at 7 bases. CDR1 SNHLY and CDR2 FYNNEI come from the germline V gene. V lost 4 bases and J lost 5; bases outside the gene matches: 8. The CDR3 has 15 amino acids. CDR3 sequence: CASSVHRGEHQPQHF. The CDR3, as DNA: TGTGCCAGCAGTGTGCACAGGGGCGAACATCAGCCCCAGCATTTT.

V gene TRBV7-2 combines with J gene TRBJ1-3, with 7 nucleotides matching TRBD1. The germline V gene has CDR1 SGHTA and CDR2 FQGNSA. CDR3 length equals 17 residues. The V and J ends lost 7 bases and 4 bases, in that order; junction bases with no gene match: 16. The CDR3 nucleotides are TGTGCCAGCACCCCACCGGGACAGCCTAGTGTGGGAAACACCATATATTTT. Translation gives CASTPPGQPSVGNTIYF.

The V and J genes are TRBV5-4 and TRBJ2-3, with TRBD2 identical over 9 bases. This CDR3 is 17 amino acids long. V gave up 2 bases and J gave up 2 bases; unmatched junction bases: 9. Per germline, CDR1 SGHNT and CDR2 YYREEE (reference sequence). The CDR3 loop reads CASSFPASGTPTDTQYF. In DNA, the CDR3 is TGTGCCAGCAGCTTTCCGGCTAGCGGGACTCCCACAGATACGCAGTATTTT.

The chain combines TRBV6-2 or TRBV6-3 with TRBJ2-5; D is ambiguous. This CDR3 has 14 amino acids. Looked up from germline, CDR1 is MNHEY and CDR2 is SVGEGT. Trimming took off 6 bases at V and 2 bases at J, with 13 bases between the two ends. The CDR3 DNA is TGTGCCAGCAGGCCTCACCGGGCACAAGAGACCCAGTACTTC. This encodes CASRPHRAQETQYF.

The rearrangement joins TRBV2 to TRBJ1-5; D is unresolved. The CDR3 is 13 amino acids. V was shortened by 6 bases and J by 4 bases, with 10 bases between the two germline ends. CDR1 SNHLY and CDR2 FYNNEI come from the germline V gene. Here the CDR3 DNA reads TGTGCCAGCAGCGATGATGAAAATCAGCCCCAGCATTTT. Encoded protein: CASSDDENQPQHF.

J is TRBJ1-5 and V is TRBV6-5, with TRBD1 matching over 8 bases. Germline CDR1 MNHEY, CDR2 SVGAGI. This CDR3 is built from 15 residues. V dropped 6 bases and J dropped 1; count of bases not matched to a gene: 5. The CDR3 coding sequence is TGTGCCAGCAGGCCCCAGGGGGCCAGCAATCAGCCCCAGCATTTT. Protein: CASRPQGASNQPQHF.

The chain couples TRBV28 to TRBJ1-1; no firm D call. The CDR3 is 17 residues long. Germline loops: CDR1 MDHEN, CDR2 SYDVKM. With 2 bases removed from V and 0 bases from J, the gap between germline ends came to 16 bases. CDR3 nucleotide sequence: TGTGCCAGCAGTTTAAGAGGGTGGCAGGCTATGAACACTGAAGCTTTCTTT. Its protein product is CASSLRGWQAMNTEAFF.

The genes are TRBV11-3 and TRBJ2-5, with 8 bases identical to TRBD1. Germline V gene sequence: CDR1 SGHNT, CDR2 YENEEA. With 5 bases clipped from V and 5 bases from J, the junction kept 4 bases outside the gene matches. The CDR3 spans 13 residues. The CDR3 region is CASSQRQGETQYF. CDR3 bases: TGTGCCAGCAGCCAACGACAGGGGGAGACCCAGTACTTC.

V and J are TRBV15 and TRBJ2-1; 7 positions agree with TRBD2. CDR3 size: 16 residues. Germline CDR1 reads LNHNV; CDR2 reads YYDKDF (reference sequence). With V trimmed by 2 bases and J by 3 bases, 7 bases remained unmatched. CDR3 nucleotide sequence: TGTGCCACCAGCAGAAAAACCGGGACTAACTACAATGAGCAGTTCTTC. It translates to CATSRKTGTNYNEQFF.